The entry below describes one TCR beta chain. In the source study's methods: Cell counts per sample came from amplifying reference gene primers. Method: immunoSEQ multiplex PCR; TCRdb's copy keeps in-frame clones and lacks some. The V and J calls and clone size were taken over from that table, and D and trimming were inferred from the DNA. This sample has approximately 50,000 clones; roughly 85% occur once, and the top ten carry about 10%. This sample is part of a study of blood T cell repertoires in COVID-19. Study-level background: Donors in the United States, Italy and Spain gave samples during acute or convalescent COVID-19.

This CDR3 contains 12 residues. Looked up from germline, CDR1 is SGHTA and CDR2 is FQGNSA. V was pared by 8 bases and J by 8 bases, with 10 bases between. The sequencing input was peripheral blood. The sequence came from a human donor in a cohort sampled during active COVID-19. The chain recombines TRBV7-2 with TRBJ1-6; D is unresolved. Here the CDR3 DNA reads TGTGCCAGCGGTTTGGCATATTCACCCCTCCACTTT. It specifies CASGLAYSPLHF.